This T cell receptor (beta chain) came from a study of read filtering for tumor transcriptome and immune sequencing. Study at large: The cohort had over 16 men and more than 11 women aged roughly 47 to 85, mean around 66 years. Per sample, TCR-region reads ranged about 4 to 11 million by IR-seq, about 75 to 1,300 by RNA-seq.

Molecular barcoded adaptors covering alpha/delta and beta/gamma chains were used on around 370 ng RNA. One entry per CDR3 protein results from TCRdb running MiXCR on the reads. The sample includes tens of thousands of distinct CDR3 sequences, around 15% seen only once; the top ten take less than 20%. Turning to this clonotype: No antigen is known for it. At one boundary the junction diverges from the germline segment, which might be a read error.

Study-level findings and limits: IR-seq captured clonotypes deeper and more reliably than RNA-seq. About four fifths of IR-seq clonotypes had a single read, yet these held approximately 3.7% of reads.

The source is a donor aged 40 or over with multiple myeloma. The sequencing input was a population of CD138-negative cells sorted from bone marrow.

For the CDR3, the DNA is TGCGCCAGCAGCGAGTTGAGCGGGTACAATGGGCAGTTGTTC. It specifies CASSELSGYNGQLF. The chain links TRBV5-1 to TRBJ2-1, with D maybe TRBD2 (6 bases). CDR1 SGHRS and CDR2 YFSETQ come from the germline V gene. This CDR3 region has 14 residues.